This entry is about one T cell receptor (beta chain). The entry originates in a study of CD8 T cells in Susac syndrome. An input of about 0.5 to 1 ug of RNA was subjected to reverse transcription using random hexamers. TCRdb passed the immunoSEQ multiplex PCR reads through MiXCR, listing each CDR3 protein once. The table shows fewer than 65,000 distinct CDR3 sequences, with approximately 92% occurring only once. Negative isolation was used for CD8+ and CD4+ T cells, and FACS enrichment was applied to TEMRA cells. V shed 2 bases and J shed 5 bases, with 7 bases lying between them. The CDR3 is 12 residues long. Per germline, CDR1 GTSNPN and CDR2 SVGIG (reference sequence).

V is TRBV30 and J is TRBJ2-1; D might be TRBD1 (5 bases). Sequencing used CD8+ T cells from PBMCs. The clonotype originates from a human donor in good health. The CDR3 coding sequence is TGTGCCTGGAGTAGGGGCCACAATGAGCAGTTCTTC. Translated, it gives CAWSRGHNEQFF.